The next 16 T cell receptor beta chains were all read from a single sample in a study of blood T cell repertoires in COVID-19. Generated by immunoSEQ multiplex PCR, the TCRdb table keeps only in-frame clones and is missing some. Of more than 130,000 clones in the sample, 85% to 90% were seen once. The sample taken for sequencing was peripheral blood. Receptors were obtained from a man aged 50 to 60 with active or convalescent COVID-19.

V is TRBV10-3 and J is TRBJ1-4, with 9 bases fitting TRBD1. The CDR3 runs 16 residues. With 0 bases clipped from V and 2 bases from J, the junction kept 1 base outside the gene matches. Per germline, CDR1 ENHRY and CDR2 SYGVKD. The CDR3 DNA reads as TGTGCCATCAGTGAGTCAGGGACAGGGACTAATGAAAAACTGTTTTTT. Its protein product is CAISESGTGTNEKLFF.

V is TRBV5-1 and J is TRBJ1-5, with 7 bases fitting TRBD1. Germline V gene data show CDR1 as SGHRS and CDR2 as YFSETQ. J was trimmed by 6 bases and V by 5 bases; bases with no gene match: 5. The length of the CDR3 is 13 residues. The CDR3 DNA reads as TGCGCCAGCAGTTATTCAGGGGGTCAGCCCCAGCATTTT. It specifies CASSYSGGQPQHF.

The gene calls are TRBV19 and TRBJ2-1; possibly TRBD1 for D (6 bases). Germline loops: CDR1 LNHDA, CDR2 SQIVND (reference sequence). V was pared by 3 bases and J by 9 bases, with 15 bases between. CDR3 length equals 14 residues. CDR3 in DNA: TGTGCCAGTAGTATCAGGGGTAGCGTGGGTGAGCAGTTCTTC. Protein sequence: CASSIRGSVGEQFF.

J is TRBJ1-6 and V is TRBV28; no reliable D call. The V gene lost 6 bases and the J gene lost 5 bases, with 17 bases spanning the gap. Per germline, CDR1 MDHEN and CDR2 SYDVKM. The CDR3 spans 16 residues. The CDR3 reads CASSRRWAGDNSPLHF. The CDR3 DNA follows: TGTGCCAGCAGCAGACGATGGGCTGGTGATAATTCACCCCTCCACTTT.

The sample holds a few counts of this clone. This chain joins TRBV6-2 or TRBV6-3 and TRBJ2-7; possible D gene TRBD1, 6 bases. The germline CDR1 and CDR2 sequences are MNHEY and SVGEGT. With 0 bases removed from V and 2 bases from J, the gap between germline ends came to 8 bases. The CDR3 loop spans 14 amino acids. This chain's CDR3 is CASSYSQGAYEQYF. In DNA, the CDR3 is TGTGCCAGCAGTTACTCACAGGGAGCCTACGAGCAGTACTTC.

The chain has TRBV21-1 and TRBJ2-3; the listed D gene, TRBD2, was not tested against the DNA. TRBV21-1 is a pseudogene. CDR3 length equals 20 residues. The CDR3 coding sequence is TGTGCCAGCAGCCCGACCAGCAAAAAACTAGCGGTCATACGTGAAGATACGCAGTATTTT. Amino acids: CASSPTSKKLAVIREDTQYF.

This clone has a handful of counts. The rearrangement uses TRBV5-4 and TRBJ1-2; TRBD1 matches 12 bases. The CDR3 runs to 16 residues. The germline V gene encodes CDR1 SGHNT and CDR2 YYREEE (reference sequence). J gave up 8 bases and V 0 bases, and 8 bases lay outside the gene matches. This CDR3 is CASSLGARDRGQGYTF. The DNA of the CDR3 is TGTGCCAGCAGCTTGGGGGCCCGGGACAGGGGGCAAGGCTACACCTTC. Variable domain in full (rest from reference TRBV5-4 and TRBJ1-2): ETGVTQSPTHLIKTRGQQVTLRCSSQSGHNTVSWYQQALGQGPQFIFQYYREEENGRGNFPPRFSGLQFPNYSSELNVNALELDDSALYLCASSLGARDRGQGYTFGSGTRLTVV.

The chain employs TRBV5-6 and TRBJ2-3, with 9 bases that match TRBD2. Looked up from germline, CDR1 is SGHDT and CDR2 is YYEEEE. CDR3 length: 15 amino acids. V trimming: 4 bases; J trimming: 5 bases; junction bases outside the gene matches: 8. The CDR3 coding sequence is TGTGCCAGCAGCACCCTAGCGGGAAGTTTAGATACGCAGTATTTT. It codes for CASSTLAGSLDTQYF.

Only one count was recorded for this clone. The chain recombines TRBV28 with TRBJ2-3, with a possible D match to TRBD1 (6 bases). Germline V lookup: CDR1 MDHEN, CDR2 SYDVKM. Between the trimmed V and J ends, which lost 7 bases and 9 bases, there was a span of 11 bases. This CDR3 has 11 amino acids. The CDR3 DNA reads as TGTGCCAGCACCCGAGGGGGAACGCAGTATTTT. This encodes CASTRGGTQYF.

The J gene is TRBJ2-3, the V gene TRBV20-1; 13 bases align to TRBD2. Germline-derived CDR1 and CDR2 are DFQATT and SNEGSKA (reference sequence). After removal of 5 bases from V and 2 bases from J, the junction contained 4 bases not matched to a gene. This CDR3 comprises 15 residues. CDR3 nucleotides: TGCAGTGCTGGTGGACTAGCGGGGGACACAGATACGCAGTATTTT. Translating gives CSAGGLAGDTDTQYF.

For the CDR3, the DNA is TGTGCCAGCAGAAGGACAGGGGACGGTCAGCCCCAGCATTTT. It yields the protein CASRRTGDGQPQHF. This chain joins TRBV6-5 and TRBJ1-5; TRBD1 aligns across 9 bases. CDR1 is MNHEY, CDR2 SVGAGI, per germline. This CDR3 spans 14 amino acids. V was pared by 6 bases and J by 6 bases, with 6 bases of the junction left unmatched.

The V call is TRBV2, the J call TRBJ2-4; 7 bases agree with TRBD2. The CDR3 consists of 14 residues. CDR1 and CDR2 (germline): SNHLY, FYNNEI. J gave up 1 base and V 7 bases, and 4 bases lay outside the gene matches. CDR3 protein: CASMEGGAKNIQYF. DNA of the CDR3: TGTGCCAGCATGGAGGGAGGGGCCAAAAACATTCAGTACTTC.

This chain links TRBV28 with TRBJ2-1; 7 nucleotides match TRBD2. The germline V gene has CDR1 MDHEN and CDR2 SYDVKM. The CDR3 is 14 amino acids. The V segment lost 4 bases and the J segment 7 bases; nucleotides outside the gene matches: 7. CDR3 amino acids: CASSYPGGSNEQFF. The DNA of the CDR3 is TGTGCCAGCAGTTATCCGGGAGGATCTAATGAGCAGTTCTTC.

The gene calls are TRBV19 and TRBJ2-1; a weak D match, TRBD2 (6 bases). V was cut by 2 bases and J by 0 bases, with 14 bases left in between. The CDR3 totals 17 residues. CDR1 is LNHDA, CDR2 SQIVND, per germline (reference sequence). Here the CDR3 DNA reads TGTGCCAGTAGTATAATAGGGCGGGGAGTCTCCTACAATGAGCAGTTCTTC. As protein: CASSIIGRGVSYNEQFF.

V usage is TRBV7-2 and J usage is TRBJ2-5, with a weak D call TRBD2 (6 bases). Trimming cost V 4 bases and J 4 bases, with 13 bases left between them. CDR3 length: 14 residues. Germline V CDR1 and CDR2: SGHTA, FQGNSA. CDR3 sequence (DNA): TGTGCCAGCAGCTCGCCGTGGAGGGGAGAGACCCAGTACTTC. It specifies CASSSPWRGETQYF.

The chain recombines TRBV5-1 with TRBJ2-2, with D possibly matching TRBD1 (7 bases). The CDR3 length is 15 residues. CDR1 SGHRS and CDR2 YFSETQ come from the germline V gene. Trimming removed 5 bases at V and 6 bases at J, with 17 bases between. The CDR3 DNA sequence: TGCGCCAGCAGGGGAGGTGGGACAGTTCCCGGGGAGCTGTTTTTT. It codes for CASRGGGTVPGELFF.